This T cell receptor (beta chain) emerged from a study of glioma-infiltrating T cells. The study's findings and limits: Very few CDR3 sequences were shared between tissue and blood.

This clonotype has only a few counts. Its antigen is still unknown. Using RNA template, CDR3s of TCR alpha and beta were amplified with iRepertoire arm-PCR. Tissue mRNA or PBMC total RNA, roughly 85-450 ng, went into one-step reverse transcription and amplification. Each CDR3 protein is one row after TCRdb ran MiXCR on the multiplex PCR reads. The sample has roughly 130,000 distinct CDR3 sequences, approximately 26% seen once. This CDR3 is built from 15 residues. Germline trimming cut 5 bases from V and 6 bases from J; bases unmatched to any gene: 7. The material sequenced was glioma tissue, nonneoplastic brain tissue, or PBMCs (not recorded which). The TCR sequence derives from a human donor with low-grade glioma or glioblastoma, undergoing nonglioma brain surgery, or in good health (not recorded which). The chain links TRBV12-3 or TRBV12-4 to TRBJ2-1; 10 bases align to TRBD2. The CDR3 sequence is CASSKGLAFTNEQFF. The DNA for the CDR3 is TGTGCCAGCAGTAAGGGACTAGCGTTTACCAATGAGCAGTTCTTC.